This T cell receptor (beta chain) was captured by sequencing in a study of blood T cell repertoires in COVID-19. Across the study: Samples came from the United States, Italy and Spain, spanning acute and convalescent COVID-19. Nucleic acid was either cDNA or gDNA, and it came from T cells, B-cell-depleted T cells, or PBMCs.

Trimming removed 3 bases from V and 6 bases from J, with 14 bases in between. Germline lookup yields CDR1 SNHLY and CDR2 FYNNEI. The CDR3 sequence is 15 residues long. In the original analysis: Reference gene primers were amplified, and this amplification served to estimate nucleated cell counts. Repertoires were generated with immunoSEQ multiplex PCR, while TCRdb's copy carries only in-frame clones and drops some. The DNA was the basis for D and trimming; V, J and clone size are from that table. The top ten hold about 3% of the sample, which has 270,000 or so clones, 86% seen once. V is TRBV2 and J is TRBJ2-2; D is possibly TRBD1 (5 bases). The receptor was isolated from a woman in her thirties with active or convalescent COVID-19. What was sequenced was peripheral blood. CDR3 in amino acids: CASSDSQGRAGELFF. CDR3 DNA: TGTGCCAGCAGTGATTCTCAGGGTAGGGCCGGGGAGCTGTTTTTT.